This T cell receptor (beta chain) is drawn from a study of T cell responses to AZD1222 COVID-19 vaccine. Study results and limitations: There were vaccine-associated CD4 TCRs across spike, dominant at 160-218 and 743-854. Most donors were white British and more were female, and clonal diversity was possibly underestimated. Only six or seven AZD1222 recipients tested seropositive at baseline.

Clones were read by immunoSEQ multiplex PCR, and TCRdb kept only the in-frame ones, dropping some. This table holds about 81,000 clones, approximately 89% found once. The analysis combined second doses at about 4 or about 12 weeks. Details on this clone: Its specificity is not known.

With V trimmed by 6 bases and J by 6 bases, 8 bases remained unmatched. CDR1 and CDR2 from the germline V gene are SGHTA and FQGNSA. This CDR3 contains 13 residues. Sequencing was performed on peripheral blood, taken 28 days after the second AZD1222 dose. The receptor comes from an adult who received the AZD1222 COVID-19 vaccine. The chain has TRBV7-2 and TRBJ2-7; 7 bases are shared with TRBD2. The CDR3 coding sequence is TGTGCCAGCAGGGCGACCTTAGCGGGCGAGCAGTACTTC. It translates to CASRATLAGEQYF. The whole variable domain, filled in from reference TRBV7-2 and TRBJ2-7, reads GAGVSQSPSNKVTEKGKDVELRCDPISGHTALYWYRQSLGQGLEFLIYFQGNSAPDKSGLPSDRFSAERTGGSVSTLTIQRTQQEDSAVYLCASRATLAGEQYFGPGTRLTVT.